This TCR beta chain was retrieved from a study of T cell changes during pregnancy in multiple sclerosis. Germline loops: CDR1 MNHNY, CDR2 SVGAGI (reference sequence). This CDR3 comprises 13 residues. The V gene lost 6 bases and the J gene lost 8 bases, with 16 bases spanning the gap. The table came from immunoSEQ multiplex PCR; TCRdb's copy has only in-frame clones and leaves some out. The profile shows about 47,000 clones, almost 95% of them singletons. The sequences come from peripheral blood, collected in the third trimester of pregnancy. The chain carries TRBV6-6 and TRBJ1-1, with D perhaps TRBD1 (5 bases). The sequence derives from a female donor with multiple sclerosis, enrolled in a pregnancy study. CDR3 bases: TGTGCCAGCAGCCAACAGGAGAGGACGGAAGCTTTCTTT. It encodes CASSQQERTEAFF.